This TCR beta chain was sequenced during a study of a mutant IDH1 vaccine in newly diagnosed glioma. Study details: Vaccine administration was initiated 4-6 weeks following radiotherapy alone, or with temozolomide cycles. Week 35 was assigned to visit V12, and week 47 was assigned to visit V13.

In this sample, this clone turned up a few times. What it recognizes is unknown. This CDR3 spans 14 amino acids. Trimming removed 7 bases from V and 4 bases from J; junction bases left unmatched: 9. In germline, CDR1 is SGHTA, CDR2 FQGNSA. Only in-frame clones appear in the TCRdb table, and some are missing; sequencing was by immunoSEQ multiplex PCR. The repertoire includes tens of thousands of clones, about 61% of them detected once, and around 4.8% sits in the top ten. Time point defined: week 47, end of study. The content of each vaccine dose was 300 ug of mutant IDH1 20-mer peptide, and topical imiquimod accompanied it. During weeks 1, 3, 5, 7, 11, 15, 19 and 23, patients received eight vaccinations.

This material consisted of peripheral blood mononuclear cells (PBMCs), taken from a glioma patient whose treatment included an IDH1 peptide vaccine. The TCR originated in a man between 35 and 55 years old with glioma. Some clones in this sample may be carry-over from other donors' samples. V and J are TRBV7-2 and TRBJ1-2, with 7 bases fitting TRBD1. The CDR3 loop is CASMEGPGGYGYTF. CDR3 coding DNA: TGTGCCAGCATGGAGGGGCCAGGGGGCTATGGCTACACCTTC.